This T cell receptor beta chain was sequenced in a study of T-cell memory formation after mild COVID-19 (dated by TCRdb to the early 2020s). Some background on the complete study: TCR sequence clusters from the two donors were found to be largely donor specific. Longitudinal TCRalpha and TCRbeta repertoire sequencing tracked T-cell clones expanding and contracting after mild COVID-19 in two donors. Two young, previously healthy adult volunteers, one female and one male, were included in the cohort.

What the work shows at the level of the full study, not this receptor alone: From day 15 to 85, contracting clones showed balanced CD4/CD8 phenotypes, whereas a second wave of clones that expanded from day 15 to 37 leaned towards CD4+. The study included only a couple of mild cases, and larger cohorts that include severe cases with pre-infection samples were judged to be necessary. SARS-CoV-2 specificity of the second-wave clones peaking on day 37 was not confirmed. Some responding clones were detected in pre-infection memory, which suggested that pre-existing cross-reactive memory T cells had joined the SARS-CoV-2 response. Contracting CD4+ clones were found mainly in CM and EM memory subsets, while CD8+ clones were enriched in EMRA.

V lost 6 bases and J lost 4 bases; the stretch between them is 18 bases long. CDR1 DFQATT and CDR2 SNEGSKA are derived from the germline V gene (reference sequence). The CDR3, cysteine through phenylalanine, is 14 amino acids long. CDR3 DNA only is kept here, 42 bases in frame from base 1. Ficoll-Paque density gradient centrifugation was used to isolate PBMCs. Sequencing was performed on an Illumina NovaSeq 6000. TCRalpha and TCRbeta cDNA libraries were constructed by 5'RACE with constant-segment primers, with sample barcodes and unique molecular identifiers being introduced. RNA was extracted from every sample with Trizol reagent. Libraries were amplified in two PCR steps, with a second sample barcode and Illumina TruSeq adapters added in the second step. Libraries were sequenced on an Illumina NovaSeq with 2 x 150 bp paired-end reads. The authors' pipeline ran thus. Demultiplexing of reads and collapsing into UMI-guided consensus sequences were performed with migec v1.2.7. Using mixcr v2.1.11, UMI consensuses were aligned to TRA and TRB V and J templates and then assembled into clonotypes. A clonotype was counted as expanded or contracted only if both edgeR and NoisET called the change significant, with noise models trained on biological replicates. For edgeR calls, the cutoffs were a false discovery rate-adjusted p below 0.01 and a log2 fold-change threshold of 1. PCA with hierarchical clustering of max-normalized trajectories of the 1000 most abundant clonotypes was used as exploratory dynamics analysis. The CD4 or CD8 phenotype of responding clones was assigned using the separately sequenced CD4+ and CD8+ repertoires. The public sequencing data were trimmed at Q25 with fastp and processed into clonotypes with MiXCR by TCRdb, which kept only in-frame beta chains. Identical CDR3 protein sequences are pooled into one entry, listed with their most common genes and DNA. The V and J calls shown here were made by TCRdb, not taken from the authors' results. Recorded for this sample are about 430,000 distinct CDR3 sequences; approximately 24% of them occurred a single time. 8.5% to 10% of the sample is taken by the ten largest.

Turning to this clonotype: No cognate antigen has been identified for it. The sample holds no much larger clone one base away, and base qualities are not on file.

The source is an adult woman who had mild COVID-19 (a few samples of this study predate the infection). The sample titles of this study are shuffled in the database, so cell type and time point are left out; the donor was told from shared clones. Sequencing was carried out using PBMCs or a T cell subset sorted from them (not recorded which). This chain joins TRBV20-1 to TRBJ1-1; the D gene is perhaps TRBD1, on 5 matching bases. The CDR3 is CSAATGLKGTEAFF. At the DNA level, the sequence is TGCAGTGCCGCCACGGGACTCAAGGGCACTGAAGCTTTCTTT.